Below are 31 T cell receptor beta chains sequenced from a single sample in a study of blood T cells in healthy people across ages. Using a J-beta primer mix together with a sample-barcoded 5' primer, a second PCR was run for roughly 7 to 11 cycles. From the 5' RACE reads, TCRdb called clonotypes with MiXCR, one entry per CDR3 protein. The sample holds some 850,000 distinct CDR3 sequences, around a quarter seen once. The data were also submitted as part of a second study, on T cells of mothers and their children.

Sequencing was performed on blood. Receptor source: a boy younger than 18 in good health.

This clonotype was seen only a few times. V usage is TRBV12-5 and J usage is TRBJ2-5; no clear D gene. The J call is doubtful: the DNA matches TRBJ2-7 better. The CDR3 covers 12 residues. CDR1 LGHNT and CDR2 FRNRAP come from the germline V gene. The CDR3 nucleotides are TGTGCTAGTGGTTTGGAGTTCTACGAGCAGTACTTC. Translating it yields CASGLEFYEQYF.

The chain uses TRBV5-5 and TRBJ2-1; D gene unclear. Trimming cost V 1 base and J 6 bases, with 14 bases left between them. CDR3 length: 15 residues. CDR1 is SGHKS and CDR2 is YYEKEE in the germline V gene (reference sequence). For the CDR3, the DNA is TGTGCCAGCAGCTTGCCCTCACAGTTAGGCAATGAGCAGTTCTTC. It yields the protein CASSLPSQLGNEQFF.

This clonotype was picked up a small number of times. In nucleotides, the CDR3 is TGCGCCAGCAGCTTGGCCCCTATTGTGGAGCAGTTCTTC. As protein: CASSLAPIVEQFF. V usage is TRBV5-1 and J usage is TRBJ2-1; the D is unclear. Germline V gene lookup returns CDR1 SGHRS and CDR2 YFSETQ. CDR3 length: 13 amino acids. V was clipped by 0 bases and J by 10 bases, with 11 bases between them.

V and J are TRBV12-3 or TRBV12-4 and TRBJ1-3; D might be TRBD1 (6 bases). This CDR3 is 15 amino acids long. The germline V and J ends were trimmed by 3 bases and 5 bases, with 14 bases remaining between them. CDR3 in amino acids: CASSLGGRGRNTIYF. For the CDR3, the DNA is TGTGCCAGCAGTTTGGGGGGGCGCGGTAGAAACACCATATATTTT.

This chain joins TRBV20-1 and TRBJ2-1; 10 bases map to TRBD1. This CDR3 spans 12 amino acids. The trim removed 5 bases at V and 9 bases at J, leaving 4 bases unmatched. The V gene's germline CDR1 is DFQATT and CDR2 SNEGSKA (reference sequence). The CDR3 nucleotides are TGCAGTGCTGACAGGGGGCGGGGTGAGCAGTTCTTC. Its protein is CSADRGRGEQFF.

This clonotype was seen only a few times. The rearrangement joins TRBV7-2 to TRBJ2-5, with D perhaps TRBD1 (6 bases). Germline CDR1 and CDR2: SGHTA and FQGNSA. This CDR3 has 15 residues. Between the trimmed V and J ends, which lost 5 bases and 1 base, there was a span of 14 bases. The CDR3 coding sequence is TGTGCCAGCAGCACTGGGACAAATCCCCAAGAGACCCAGTACTTC. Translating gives CASSTGTNPQETQYF.

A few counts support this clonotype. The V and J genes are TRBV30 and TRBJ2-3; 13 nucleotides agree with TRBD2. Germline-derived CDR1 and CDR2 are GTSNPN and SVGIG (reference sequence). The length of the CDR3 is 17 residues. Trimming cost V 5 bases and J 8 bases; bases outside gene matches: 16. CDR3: CAWAPILTSGRGATQYF. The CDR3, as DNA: TGTGCCTGGGCCCCCATCCTCACTAGCGGGAGGGGAGCTACGCAGTATTTT.

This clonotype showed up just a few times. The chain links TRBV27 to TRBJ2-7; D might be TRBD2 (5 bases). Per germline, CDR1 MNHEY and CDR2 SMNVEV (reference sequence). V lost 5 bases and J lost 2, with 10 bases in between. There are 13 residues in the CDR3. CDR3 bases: TGTGCCAGCAGTATCCGGGATCCCTACGAGCAGTACTTC. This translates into CASSIRDPYEQYF.

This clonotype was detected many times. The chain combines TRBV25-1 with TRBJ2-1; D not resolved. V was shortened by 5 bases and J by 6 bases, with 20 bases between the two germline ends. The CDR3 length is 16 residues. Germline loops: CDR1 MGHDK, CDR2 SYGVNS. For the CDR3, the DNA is TGTGCCAGCAGTCCCAATCTGGGCAGCCAAGCCAATGAGCAGTTCTTC. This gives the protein CASSPNLGSQANEQFF.

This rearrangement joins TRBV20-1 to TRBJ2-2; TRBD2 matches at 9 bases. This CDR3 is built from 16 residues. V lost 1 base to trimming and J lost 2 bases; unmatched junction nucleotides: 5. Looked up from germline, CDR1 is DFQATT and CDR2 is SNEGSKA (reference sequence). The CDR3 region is CSARVPSGINTGELFF. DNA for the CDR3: TGCAGTGCTAGAGTTCCTAGCGGGATAAACACCGGGGAGCTGTTTTTT.

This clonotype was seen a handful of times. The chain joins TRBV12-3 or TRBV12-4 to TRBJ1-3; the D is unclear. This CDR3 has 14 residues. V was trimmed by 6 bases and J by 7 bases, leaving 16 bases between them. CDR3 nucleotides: TGTGCCAGCAGCCCCGCGGACGCCCGCAACACCATATATTTT. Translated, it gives CASSPADARNTIYF.

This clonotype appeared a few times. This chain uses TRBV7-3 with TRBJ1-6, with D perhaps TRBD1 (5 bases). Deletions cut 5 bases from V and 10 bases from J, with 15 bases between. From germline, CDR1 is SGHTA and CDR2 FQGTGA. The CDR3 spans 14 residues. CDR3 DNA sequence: TGTGCCAGCAGCGCTCAAGGGGTAGGGTCACCCCTCCACTTT. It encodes CASSAQGVGSPLHF.

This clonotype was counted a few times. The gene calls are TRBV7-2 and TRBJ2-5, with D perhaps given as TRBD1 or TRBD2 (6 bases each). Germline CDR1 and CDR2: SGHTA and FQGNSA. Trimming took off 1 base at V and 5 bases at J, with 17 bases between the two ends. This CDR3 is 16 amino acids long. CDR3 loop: CASSLVGGQGQETQYF. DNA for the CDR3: TGTGCCAGCAGCTTAGTCGGAGGGCAGGGGCAGGAGACCCAGTACTTC.

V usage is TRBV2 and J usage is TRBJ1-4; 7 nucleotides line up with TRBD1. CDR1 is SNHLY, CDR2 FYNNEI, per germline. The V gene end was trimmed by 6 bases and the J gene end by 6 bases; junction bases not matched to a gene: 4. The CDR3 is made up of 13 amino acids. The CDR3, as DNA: TGTGCCAGCAGGGGGGACAGCTATGAAAAACTGTTTTTT. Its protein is CASRGDSYEKLFF.

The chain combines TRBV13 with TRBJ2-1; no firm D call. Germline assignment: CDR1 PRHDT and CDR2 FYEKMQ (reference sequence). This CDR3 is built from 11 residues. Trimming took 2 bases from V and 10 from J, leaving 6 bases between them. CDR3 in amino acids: CASSLIGEQFF. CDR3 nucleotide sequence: TGTGCCAGCAGCTTAATCGGGGAGCAGTTCTTC. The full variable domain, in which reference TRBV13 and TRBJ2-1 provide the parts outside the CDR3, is AAGVIQSPRHLIKEKRETATLKCYPIPRHDTVYWYQQGPGQDPQFLISFYEKMQSDKGSIPDRFSAQQFSDYHSELNMSSLELGDSALYFCASSLIGEQFFGPGTRLTVL.

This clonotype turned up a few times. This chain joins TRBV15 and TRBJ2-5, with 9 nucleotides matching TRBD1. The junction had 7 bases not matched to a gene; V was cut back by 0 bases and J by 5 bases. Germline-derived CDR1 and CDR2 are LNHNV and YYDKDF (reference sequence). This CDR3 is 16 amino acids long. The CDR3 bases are TGTGCCACCAGCAGAGAGCCCGGGACAGGGCTGGAGACCCAGTACTTC. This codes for CATSREPGTGLETQYF.

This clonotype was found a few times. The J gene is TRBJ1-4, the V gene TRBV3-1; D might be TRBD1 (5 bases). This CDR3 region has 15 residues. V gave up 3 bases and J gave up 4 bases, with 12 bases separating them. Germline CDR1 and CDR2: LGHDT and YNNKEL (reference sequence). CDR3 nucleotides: TGTGCCAGCAGCCAGACGGGACGGCGTAATGAAAAACTGTTTTTT. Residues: CASSQTGRRNEKLFF.

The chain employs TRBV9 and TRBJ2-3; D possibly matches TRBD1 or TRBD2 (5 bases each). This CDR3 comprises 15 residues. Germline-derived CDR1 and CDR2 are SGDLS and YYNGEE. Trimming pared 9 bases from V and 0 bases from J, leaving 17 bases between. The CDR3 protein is CATNRGQTSTDTQYF. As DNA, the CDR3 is TGTGCCACCAACCGGGGCCAGACTAGCACAGATACGCAGTATTTT.

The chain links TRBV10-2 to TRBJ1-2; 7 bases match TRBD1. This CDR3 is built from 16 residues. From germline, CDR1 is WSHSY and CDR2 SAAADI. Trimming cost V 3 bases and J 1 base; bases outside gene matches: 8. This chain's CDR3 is CASSEGGTGLNYGYTF. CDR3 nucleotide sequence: TGCGCCAGCAGTGAAGGGGGCACAGGGCTTAACTATGGCTACACCTTC.

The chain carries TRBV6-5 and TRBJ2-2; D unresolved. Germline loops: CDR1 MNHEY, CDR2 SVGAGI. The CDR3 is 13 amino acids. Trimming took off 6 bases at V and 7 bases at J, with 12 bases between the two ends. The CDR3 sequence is CASSIRSYGELFF. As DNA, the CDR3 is TGTGCCAGCAGCATCCGATCTTACGGGGAGCTGTTTTTT.

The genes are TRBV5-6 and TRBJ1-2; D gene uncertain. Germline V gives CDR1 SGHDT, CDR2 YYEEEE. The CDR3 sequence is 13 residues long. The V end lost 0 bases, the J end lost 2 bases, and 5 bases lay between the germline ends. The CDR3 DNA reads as TGTGCCAGCAGCTTGGAGTCCAACTATGGCTACACCTTC. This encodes CASSLESNYGYTF.

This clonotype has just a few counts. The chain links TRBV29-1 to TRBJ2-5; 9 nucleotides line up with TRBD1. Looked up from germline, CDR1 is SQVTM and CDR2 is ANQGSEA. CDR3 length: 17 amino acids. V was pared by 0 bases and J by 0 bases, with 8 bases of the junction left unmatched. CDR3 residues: CSVEELWDRVDQETQYF. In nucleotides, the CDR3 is TGCAGCGTTGAAGAGCTTTGGGACAGGGTAGACCAAGAGACCCAGTACTTC.

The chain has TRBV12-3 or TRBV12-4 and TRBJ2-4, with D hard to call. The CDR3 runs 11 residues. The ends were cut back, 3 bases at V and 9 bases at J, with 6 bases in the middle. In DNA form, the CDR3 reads TGTGCCAGCAGTTTGATAGGCATTCAGTACTTC. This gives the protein CASSLIGIQYF.

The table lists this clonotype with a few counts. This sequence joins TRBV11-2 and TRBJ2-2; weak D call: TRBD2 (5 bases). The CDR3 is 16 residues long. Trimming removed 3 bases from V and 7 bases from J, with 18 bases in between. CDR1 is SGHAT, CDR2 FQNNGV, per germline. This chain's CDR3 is CASSFSSDSGGGELFF. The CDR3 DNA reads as TGTGCCAGCAGCTTCTCCTCGGACTCGGGCGGCGGGGAGCTGTTTTTT.

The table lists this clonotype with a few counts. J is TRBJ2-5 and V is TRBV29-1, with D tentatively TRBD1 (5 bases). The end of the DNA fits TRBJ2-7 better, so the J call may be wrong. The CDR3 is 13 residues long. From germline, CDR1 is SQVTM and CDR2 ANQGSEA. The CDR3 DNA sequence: TGCAGCGTTGAACAGGGAAACCCCTACGAGCAGTACTTC. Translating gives CSVEQGNPYEQYF.

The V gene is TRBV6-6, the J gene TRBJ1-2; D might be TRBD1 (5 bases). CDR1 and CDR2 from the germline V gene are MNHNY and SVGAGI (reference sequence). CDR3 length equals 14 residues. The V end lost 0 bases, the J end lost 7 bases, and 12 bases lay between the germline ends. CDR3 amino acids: CASSYSNRLSGYTF. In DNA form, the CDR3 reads TGTGCCAGCAGTTACTCCAACAGGCTATCTGGCTACACCTTC.

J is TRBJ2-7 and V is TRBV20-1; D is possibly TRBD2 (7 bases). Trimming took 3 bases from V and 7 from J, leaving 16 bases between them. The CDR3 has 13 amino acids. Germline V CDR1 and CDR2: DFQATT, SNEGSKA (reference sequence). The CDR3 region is CSARFGGRNEQYF. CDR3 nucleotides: TGCAGTGCTAGGTTCGGGGGGCGCAATGAGCAGTACTTC.

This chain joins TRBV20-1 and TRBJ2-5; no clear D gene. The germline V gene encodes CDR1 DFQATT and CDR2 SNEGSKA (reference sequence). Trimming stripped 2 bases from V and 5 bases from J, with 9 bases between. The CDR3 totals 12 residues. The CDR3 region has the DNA TGCAGTGCTAGATTCGCTGGGGAGACCCAGTACTTC. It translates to CSARFAGETQYF.

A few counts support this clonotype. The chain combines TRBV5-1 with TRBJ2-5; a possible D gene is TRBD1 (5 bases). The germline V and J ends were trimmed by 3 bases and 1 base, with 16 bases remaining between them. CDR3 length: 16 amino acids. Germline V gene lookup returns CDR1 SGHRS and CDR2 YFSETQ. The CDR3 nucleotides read TGCGCCAGCAGCTCATTACCGACAGAGACCCAAGAGACCCAGTACTTC. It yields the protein CASSSLPTETQETQYF.

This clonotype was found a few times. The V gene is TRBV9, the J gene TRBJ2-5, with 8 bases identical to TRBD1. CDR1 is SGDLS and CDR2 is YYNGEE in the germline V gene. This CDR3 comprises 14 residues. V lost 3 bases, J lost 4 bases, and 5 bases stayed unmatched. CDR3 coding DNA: TGTGCCAGCAGCGAGCGGACAGGGCGAGAGACCCAGTACTTC. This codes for CASSERTGRETQYF. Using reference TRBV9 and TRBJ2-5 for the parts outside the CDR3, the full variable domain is DSGVTQTPKHLITATGQRVTLRCSPRSGDLSVYWYQQSLDQGLQFLIQYYNGEERAKGNILERFSAQQFPDLHSELNLSSLELGDSALYFCASSERTGRETQYFGPGTRLLVL.

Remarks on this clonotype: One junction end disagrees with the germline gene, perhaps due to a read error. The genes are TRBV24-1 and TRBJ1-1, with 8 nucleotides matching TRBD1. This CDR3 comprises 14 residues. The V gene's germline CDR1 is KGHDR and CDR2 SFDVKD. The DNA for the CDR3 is TGTGCCACCAGGGGGACAGGCGGGAACACTGAAGCCTTCTTT. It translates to CATRGTGGNTEAFF.